This TCR beta chain was sequenced during a study of T cells in Graves' hyperthyroidism and ophthalmopathy. V was pared by 7 bases and J by 5 bases, with 11 bases of the junction left unmatched. There are 14 residues in the CDR3. CDR1 and CDR2 (germline): SQVTM, ANQGSEA. A few counts support this clonotype. Its antigen remains unidentified. Amplification of TCR beta CDR3 regions was performed using RNA transcripts as template. A set of HTBI primers served as the primers for a first-round RT-PCR of the TCR CDR3. TCRdb reprocessed the multiplex PCR reads via MiXCR and lists one record per CDR3 protein. The table shows 700,000 to 950,000 distinct CDR3 sequences, with 35% occurring only once. Study conclusions and caveats: Before onset, by a median of approximately 6.8 months, the model predicted ophthalmopathy.

This chain uses TRBV29-1 with TRBJ1-1; 9 positions agree with TRBD1. This clonotype was sampled from a middle-aged woman with Graves' hyperthyroidism. Sequenced material: blood. CDR3 DNA sequence: TGCAGCGCACACACAGGGGGCTGGTCGACTGAAGCTTTCTTT. It yields the protein CSAHTGGWSTEAFF.